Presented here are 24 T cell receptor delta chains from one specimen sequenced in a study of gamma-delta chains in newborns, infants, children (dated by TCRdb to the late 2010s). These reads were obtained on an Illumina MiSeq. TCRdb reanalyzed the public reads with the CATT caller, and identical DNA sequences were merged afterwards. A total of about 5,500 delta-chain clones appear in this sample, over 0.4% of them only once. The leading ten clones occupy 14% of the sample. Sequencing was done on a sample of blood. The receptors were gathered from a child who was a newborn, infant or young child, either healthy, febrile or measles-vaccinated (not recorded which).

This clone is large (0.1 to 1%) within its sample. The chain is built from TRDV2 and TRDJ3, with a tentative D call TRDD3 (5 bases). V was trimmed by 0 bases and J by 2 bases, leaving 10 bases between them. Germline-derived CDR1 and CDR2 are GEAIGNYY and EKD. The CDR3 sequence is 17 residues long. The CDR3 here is CACDTWGVPWDTRQMFF. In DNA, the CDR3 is TGTGCCTGTGACACCTGGGGAGTCCCCTGGGACACCCGACAGATGTTTTTC.

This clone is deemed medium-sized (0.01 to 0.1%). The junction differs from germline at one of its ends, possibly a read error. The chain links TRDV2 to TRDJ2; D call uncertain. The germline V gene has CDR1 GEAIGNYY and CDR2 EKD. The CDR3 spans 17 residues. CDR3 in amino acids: CACDTSRSHPLAAQLFF. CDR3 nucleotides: TGTGCCTGTGATACCTCTAGGTCTCACCCTTTGGCAGCACAACTCTTCTTT.

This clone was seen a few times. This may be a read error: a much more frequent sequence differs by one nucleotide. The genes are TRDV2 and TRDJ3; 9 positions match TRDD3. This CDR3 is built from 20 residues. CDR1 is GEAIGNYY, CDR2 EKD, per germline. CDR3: CACDTVGWGMSSRDTRQMFF. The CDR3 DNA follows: TGTGCCTGTGACACCGTCGGCTGGGGGATGAGCTCCCGGGACACCCGACAGATGTTTTTC.

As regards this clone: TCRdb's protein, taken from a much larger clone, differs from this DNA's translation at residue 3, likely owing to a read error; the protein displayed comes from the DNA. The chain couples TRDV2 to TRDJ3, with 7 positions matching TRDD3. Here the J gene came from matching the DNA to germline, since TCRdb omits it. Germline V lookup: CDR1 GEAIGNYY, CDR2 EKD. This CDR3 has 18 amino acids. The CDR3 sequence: CARDTGGWSSWDTRQMFF. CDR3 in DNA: TGTGCCCGTGACACCGGGGGATGGAGCTCCTGGGACACCCGACAGATGTTTTTC.

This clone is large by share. CDR3 amino acids: CACDTWGITAQLFF. The CDR3 region has the DNA TGTGCCTGTGACACCTGGGGGATCACAGCACAACTCTTCTTT. The V call is TRDV2, the J call TRDJ2; 8 bases match TRDD3. Germline V gene data show CDR1 as GEAIGNYY and CDR2 as EKD. The length of the CDR3 is 14 residues. V shed 0 bases, J shed 5 bases, and the junction held 1 base outside the gene matches.

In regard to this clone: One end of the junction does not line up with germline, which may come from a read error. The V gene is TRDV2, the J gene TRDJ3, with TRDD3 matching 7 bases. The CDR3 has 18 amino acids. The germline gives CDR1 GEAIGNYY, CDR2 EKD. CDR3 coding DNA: TGTGCCTGTCACACCCTGGGGGCTAGCTCCTGGGACACCCGACAGATGTTTTTC. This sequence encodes CACHTLGASSWDTRQMFF.

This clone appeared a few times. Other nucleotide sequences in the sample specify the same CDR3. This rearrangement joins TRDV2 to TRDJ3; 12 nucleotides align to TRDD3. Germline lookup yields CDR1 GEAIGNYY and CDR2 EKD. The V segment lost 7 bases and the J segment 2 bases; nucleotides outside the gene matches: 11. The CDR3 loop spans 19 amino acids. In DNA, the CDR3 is TGTGCCTGCGATCCTGTACTGGGGGATACCCCCTGGGACACCCGACAGATGTTTTTC. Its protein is CACDPVLGDTPWDTRQMFF.

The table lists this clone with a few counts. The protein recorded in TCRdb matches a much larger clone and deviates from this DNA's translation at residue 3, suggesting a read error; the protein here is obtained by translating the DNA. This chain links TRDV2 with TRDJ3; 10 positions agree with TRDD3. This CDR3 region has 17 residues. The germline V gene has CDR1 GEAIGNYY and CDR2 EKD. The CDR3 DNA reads TGTGCCTATGACTACTGGGGGATGACCTGGGACACCCGACAGATGTTTTTC. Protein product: CAYDYWGMTWDTRQMFF.

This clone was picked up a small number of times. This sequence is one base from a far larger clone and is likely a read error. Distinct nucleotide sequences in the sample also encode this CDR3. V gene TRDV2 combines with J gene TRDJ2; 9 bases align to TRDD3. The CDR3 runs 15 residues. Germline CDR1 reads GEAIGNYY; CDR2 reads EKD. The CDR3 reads CACDILGDLTAQLFF. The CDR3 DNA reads TGTGCCTGCGACATACTGGGGGATTTGACAGCACAACTCTTCTTT.

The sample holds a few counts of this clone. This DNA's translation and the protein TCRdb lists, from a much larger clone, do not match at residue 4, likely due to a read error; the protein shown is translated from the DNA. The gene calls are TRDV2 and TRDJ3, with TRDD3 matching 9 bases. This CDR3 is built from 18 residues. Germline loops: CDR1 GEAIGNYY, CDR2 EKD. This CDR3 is CACGTVLGDSWDTRQMFF. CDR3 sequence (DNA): TGTGCCTGTGGCACCGTACTGGGGGACTCCTGGGACACCCGACAGATGTTTTTC.

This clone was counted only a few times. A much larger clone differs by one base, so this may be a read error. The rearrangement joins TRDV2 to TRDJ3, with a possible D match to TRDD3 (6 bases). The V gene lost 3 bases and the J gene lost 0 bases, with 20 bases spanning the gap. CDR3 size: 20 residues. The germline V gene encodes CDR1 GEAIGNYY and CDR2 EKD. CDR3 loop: CACDAVGASGSSWDTRQMFF. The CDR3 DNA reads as TGTGCCTGTGACGCGGTGGGGGCCTCTGGGAGCTCCTGGGACACCCGACAGATGTTTTTC.

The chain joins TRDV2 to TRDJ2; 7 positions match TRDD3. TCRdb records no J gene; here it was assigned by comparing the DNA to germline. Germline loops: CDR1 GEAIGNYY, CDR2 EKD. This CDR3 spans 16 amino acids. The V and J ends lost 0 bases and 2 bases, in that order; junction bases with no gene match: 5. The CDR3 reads CACDTVVGYLTAQLFF. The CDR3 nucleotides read TGTGCCTGTGACACCGTTGTGGGATACTTGACAGCACAACTCTTCTTT.

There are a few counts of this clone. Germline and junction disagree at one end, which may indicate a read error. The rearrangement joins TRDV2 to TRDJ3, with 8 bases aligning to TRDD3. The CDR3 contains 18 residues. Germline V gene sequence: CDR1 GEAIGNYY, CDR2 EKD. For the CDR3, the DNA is TGTGCCCGTGACAGGGGATACCACAGCTCCAGGGACACCCGACAGATGTTTTTC. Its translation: CARDRGYHSSRDTRQMFF.

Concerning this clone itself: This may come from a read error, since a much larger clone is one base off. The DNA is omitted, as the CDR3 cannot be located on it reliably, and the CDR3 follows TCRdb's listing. The CDR3 sequence: CACDTVLGIPLYTDKLIF. This rearrangement joins TRDV2 to TRDJ1; the D call of TRDD3 is as the table states it, not checked on the DNA. CDR1 GEAIGNYY and CDR2 EKD come from the germline V gene. Inclusive of both ends, the CDR3 amounts to 18 amino acids.

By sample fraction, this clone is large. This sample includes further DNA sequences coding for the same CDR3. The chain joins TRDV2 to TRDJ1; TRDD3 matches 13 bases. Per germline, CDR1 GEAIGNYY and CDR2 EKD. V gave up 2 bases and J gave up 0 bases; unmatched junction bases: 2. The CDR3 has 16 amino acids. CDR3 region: CACDILGDTYTDKLIF. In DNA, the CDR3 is TGTGCCTGTGACATACTGGGGGATACGTACACCGATAAACTCATCTTT.

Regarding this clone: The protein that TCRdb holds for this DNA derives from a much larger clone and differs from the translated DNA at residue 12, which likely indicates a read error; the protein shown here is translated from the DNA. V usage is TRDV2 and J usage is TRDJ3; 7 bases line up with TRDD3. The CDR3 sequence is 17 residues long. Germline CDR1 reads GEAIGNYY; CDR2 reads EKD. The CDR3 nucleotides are TGTGCCTGTGACACTGGGGGACACTCCTGGGACGCCCGACAGATGTTTTTC. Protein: CACDTGGHSWDARQMFF.

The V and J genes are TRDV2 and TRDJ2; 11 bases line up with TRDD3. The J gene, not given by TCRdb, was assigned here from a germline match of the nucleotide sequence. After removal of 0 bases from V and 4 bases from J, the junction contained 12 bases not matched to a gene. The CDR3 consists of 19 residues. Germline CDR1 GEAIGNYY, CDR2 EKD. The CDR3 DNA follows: TGTGCCTGTGACACCGTATTTGGGGGATACGCGGGGCCGACAGCACAACTCTTCTTT. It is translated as CACDTVFGGYAGPTAQLFF.

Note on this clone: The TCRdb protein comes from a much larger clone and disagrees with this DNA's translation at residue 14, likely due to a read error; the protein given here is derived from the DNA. The CDR3 nucleotides are TGTGCCTGTGACTCCCCCTGGCTCACTGGGGGAGTGTACGCCGATAAACTCATCTTT. Protein: CACDSPWLTGGVYADKLIF. The chain recombines TRDV2 with TRDJ1, with 9 positions matching TRDD3. Per germline, CDR1 GEAIGNYY and CDR2 EKD. With 3 bases clipped from V and 3 bases from J, the junction kept 19 bases outside the gene matches. CDR3 length: 19 amino acids.

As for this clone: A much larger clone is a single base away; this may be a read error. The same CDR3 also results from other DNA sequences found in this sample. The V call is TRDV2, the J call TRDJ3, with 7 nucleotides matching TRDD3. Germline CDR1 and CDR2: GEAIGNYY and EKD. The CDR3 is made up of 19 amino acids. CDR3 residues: CACDTWGGLRSWDTRQMFF. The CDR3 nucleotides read TGTGCCTGTGACACCTGGGGGGGATTGCGCTCCTGGGACACCCGGCAGATGTTTTTC.

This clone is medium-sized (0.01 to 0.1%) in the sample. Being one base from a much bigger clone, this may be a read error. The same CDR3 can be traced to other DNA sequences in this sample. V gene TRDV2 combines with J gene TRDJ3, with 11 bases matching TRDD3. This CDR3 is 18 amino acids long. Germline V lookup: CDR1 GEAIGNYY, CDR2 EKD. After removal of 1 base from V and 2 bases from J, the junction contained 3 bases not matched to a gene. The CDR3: CACDTVLGDTWDTRQMFF. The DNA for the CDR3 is TGTGCCTGTGACACGGTACTGGGGGATACCTGGGACACCCGACAGATGTTTTTC.

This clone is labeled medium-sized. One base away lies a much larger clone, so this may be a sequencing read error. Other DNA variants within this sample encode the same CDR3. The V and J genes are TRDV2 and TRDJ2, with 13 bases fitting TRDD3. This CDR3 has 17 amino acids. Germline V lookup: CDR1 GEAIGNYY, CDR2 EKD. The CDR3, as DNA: TGTGCCCGTGACTTACTGGGGGATACGCCGATGACAGCACAACTCTTCTTT. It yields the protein CARDLLGDTPMTAQLFF.

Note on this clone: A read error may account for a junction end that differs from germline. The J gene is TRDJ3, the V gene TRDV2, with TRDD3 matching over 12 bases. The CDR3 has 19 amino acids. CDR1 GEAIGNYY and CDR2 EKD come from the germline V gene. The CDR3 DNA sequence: TGTGCCTGTGGCGAAGTACTGGGGGATACCTGCTGGGACACCCGACAGACGTTTTTC. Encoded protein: CACGEVLGDTCWDTRQTFF.

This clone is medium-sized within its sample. CDR3 amino acids: CACDTYWGLSSWDTRQMFF. The DNA for the CDR3 is TGTGCCTGTGACACGTACTGGGGGTTGAGCTCCTGGGACACCCGACAGATGTTTTTC. The chain links TRDV2 to TRDJ3; 8 nucleotides agree with TRDD3. The ends lost 1 base at V and 0 bases at J; junction bases unmatched: 7. CDR3 length: 19 residues. Per the germline V gene, CDR1 is GEAIGNYY and CDR2 is EKD.

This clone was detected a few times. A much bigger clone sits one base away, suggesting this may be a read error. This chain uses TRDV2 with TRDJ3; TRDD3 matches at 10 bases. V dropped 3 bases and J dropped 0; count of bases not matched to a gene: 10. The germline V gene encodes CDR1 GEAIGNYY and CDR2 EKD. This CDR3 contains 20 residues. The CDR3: CACDPTGGSSVSWDTRQMFF. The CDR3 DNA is TGTGCCTGTGACCCCACTGGGGGATCTTCTGTCTCCTGGGACACCCGACAGATGTTTTTC.